These 22 T cell receptor beta chains share one sample of origin, sequenced in a study of T cells in Graves' hyperthyroidism and ophthalmopathy. TCR beta CDR3 sequences were amplified from RNA transcripts. First-round RT-PCR with HTBI primers amplified the TCR CDR3 region. Via MiXCR, TCRdb re-called the multiplex PCR reads, giving one row per CDR3 protein. The repertoire holds around 340,000 distinct CDR3 sequences, with over 11% as singletons. Input material: blood. The receptor source for this set is a woman aged 30 to 39 with Graves' hyperthyroidism.

This clonotype appeared a few times. The genes are TRBV2 and TRBJ2-7; possibly TRBD1 for D (6 bases). This CDR3 is built from 14 residues. CDR1 SNHLY and CDR2 FYNNEI come from the germline V gene. V was clipped by 2 bases and J by 3 bases, with 11 bases between them. This CDR3 reads CASSETTGNYEQYF. The DNA for the CDR3 is TGTGCCAGCAGTGAAACCACAGGGAACTACGAGCAGTACTTC. The complete variable domain, with remaining parts taken from reference TRBV2 and TRBJ2-7, reads EPEVTQTPSHQVTQMGQEVILRCVPISNHLYFYWYRQILGQKVEFLVSFYNNEISEKSEIFDDQFSVERPDGSNFTLKIRSTKLEDSAMYFCASSETTGNYEQYFGPGTRLTVT.

This clonotype was detected only a few times. This chain connects TRBV9 to TRBJ1-1, with D possibly TRBD1 on 6 matching bases. The germline gives CDR1 SGDLS, CDR2 YYNGEE. This CDR3 comprises 15 residues. Trimming removed 0 bases from V and 5 bases from J, with 14 bases in between. This CDR3 reads CASSVDMGARTEAFF. Here the CDR3 DNA reads TGTGCCAGCAGCGTAGATATGGGGGCGCGGACTGAAGCTTTCTTT. Drawing the rest from reference TRBV9 and TRBJ1-1, the complete variable domain is DSGVTQTPKHLITATGQRVTLRCSPRSGDLSVYWYQQSLDQGLQFLIQYYNGEERAKGNILERFSAQQFPDLHSELNLSSLELGDSALYFCASSVDMGARTEAFFGQGTRLTVV.

This chain links TRBV20-1 with TRBJ1-2, with 7 bases matching TRBD1. The CDR3 sequence is 14 residues long. Losses at the gene ends were 0 bases for V and 4 bases for J; bases not matched to a gene: 5. CDR1 is DFQATT, CDR2 SNEGSKA, per germline (reference sequence). Here the CDR3 reads CSARERGRSYGYTF. The CDR3, as DNA: TGCAGTGCTAGAGAAAGGGGGCGGAGCTATGGCTACACCTTC.

This CDR3 is CASSTLISNQPQHF. The DNA for the CDR3 is TGTGCCAGTAGTACCCTAATTAGCAATCAGCCCCAGCATTTT. The J gene is TRBJ1-5, the V gene TRBV19; D is unclear. Germline CDR1 and CDR2: LNHDA and SQIVND (reference sequence). V lost 4 bases and J 0 bases, leaving 7 bases between the germline ends. The CDR3 has 14 residues.

The CDR3 spells CASTRGGGPDEKLFF. CDR3 coding DNA: TGTGCCAGCACCCGGGGGGGAGGGCCGGATGAAAAACTGTTTTTT. The rearrangement links TRBV28 to TRBJ1-4; tentatively, D is TRBD1 (5 bases). CDR3 length equals 15 residues. Per the germline V gene, CDR1 is MDHEN and CDR2 is SYDVKM. V lost 7 bases and J 6 bases, leaving 18 bases between the germline ends.

This clonotype was found many times. This chain uses TRBV11-2 with TRBJ2-1; D remains unclear. The germline V and J ends were trimmed by 4 bases and 8 bases, with 9 bases remaining between them. This CDR3 contains 12 residues. Germline V gene sequence: CDR1 SGHAT, CDR2 FQNNGV. CDR3 residues: CASSSFGYEQFF. CDR3 sequence (DNA): TGTGCCAGCAGCTCCTTCGGGTATGAGCAGTTCTTC.

This clonotype showed up just a few times. The rearrangement uses TRBV29-1 and TRBJ2-3; D gene unclear. Germline CDR1 and CDR2: SQVTM and ANQGSEA. The CDR3 runs 11 residues. V was trimmed by 2 bases and J by 3 bases, leaving 3 bases between them. CDR3 DNA: TGCAGCGTTGAAATAACAGATACGCAGTATTTT. Translating gives CSVEITDTQYF.

This clonotype was seen a few times. CDR3 region: CSAISGREVTGELFF. For the CDR3, the DNA is TGCAGTGCCATTAGCGGGAGGGAGGTCACCGGGGAGCTGTTTTTT. The gene calls are TRBV20-1 and TRBJ2-2; 11 nucleotides agree with TRBD2. Germline CDR1 is DFQATT and CDR2 is SNEGSKA (reference sequence). The length of the CDR3 is 15 residues. Trimming took 6 bases from V and 4 from J; bases not matched to a gene: 7.

The sample holds many counts of this clonotype. V and J are TRBV5-6 and TRBJ2-3; the D is unclear. Germline CDR1 is SGHDT and CDR2 is YYEEEE. The CDR3 totals 13 residues. Trimming removed 0 bases at V and 5 bases at J, with 7 bases between. The CDR3 DNA is TGTGCCAGCAGCTTGGATGCGGAAGATACGCAGTATTTT. It yields the protein CASSLDAEDTQYF.

The V gene is TRBV19, the J gene TRBJ1-3; no firm D call. The CDR3 extends over 16 amino acids. The V and J ends lost 3 bases and 2 bases respectively, with 14 bases between them. From germline, CDR1 is LNHDA and CDR2 SQIVND (reference sequence). This CDR3 is CASSITTGATGNTIYF. The CDR3 bases are TGTGCCAGTAGTATTACGACGGGTGCGACTGGAAACACCATATATTTT.

This chain links TRBV29-1 with TRBJ2-1; D not resolved. CDR3 length: 15 residues. V was trimmed by 4 bases and J by 4 bases, leaving 17 bases between them. Germline assignment: CDR1 SQVTM and CDR2 ANQGSEA. CDR3 sequence (DNA): TGCAGCGTTGTGAGGCCACCTTTACTTTACAATGAGCAGTTCTTC. This gives the protein CSVVRPPLLYNEQFF.

This clonotype showed up many times. J is TRBJ2-3 and V is TRBV20-1; 13 bases agree with TRBD2. CDR1 and CDR2 (germline): DFQATT, SNEGSKA (reference sequence). This CDR3 comprises 16 residues. V was pared by 5 bases and J by 4 bases, with 9 bases of the junction left unmatched. CDR3: CSAPPRLAGGADTQYF. The CDR3 bases are TGCAGTGCTCCACCTCGACTAGCGGGAGGAGCAGATACGCAGTATTTT.

This clonotype was observed at least ten times. V and J are TRBV12-3 or TRBV12-4 and TRBJ1-1; no clear D gene. Trimming took 10 bases from V and 0 from J, leaving 12 bases between them. The CDR3 is 13 residues long. The CDR3 DNA sequence: TGTGCCACCCAGAAGACACTGAACACTGAAGCTTTCTTT. It specifies CATQKTLNTEAFF.

The V gene is TRBV6-5, the J gene TRBJ1-2; maybe TRBD1 (6 bases). Germline V gene sequence: CDR1 MNHEY, CDR2 SVGAGI. Trimming cost V 0 bases and J 8 bases, with 19 bases left between them. This CDR3 spans 16 amino acids. The CDR3 DNA is TGTGCCAGCAGTTACTCGAGGCAGGGGCGCGCGCTAGGCTACACCTTC. This sequence encodes CASSYSRQGRALGYTF.

This clonotype was found many times. V and J are TRBV27 and TRBJ2-2; D remains ambiguous. Germline V gene data show CDR1 as MNHEY and CDR2 as SMNVEV (reference sequence). The CDR3 consists of 13 residues. Trimming removed 4 bases at V and 5 bases at J, with 8 bases between. The CDR3 sequence: CASSSAPTGELFF. The CDR3 DNA reads as TGTGCCAGCAGTTCCGCCCCGACCGGGGAGCTGTTTTTT.

This clonotype was seen at least ten times. This chain links TRBV19 with TRBJ2-7, with a tentative D call TRBD2 (5 bases). This CDR3 is built from 13 residues. Per germline, CDR1 LNHDA and CDR2 SQIVND (reference sequence). Trimming cost V 6 bases and J 2 bases, with 11 bases left between them. CDR3 bases: TGTGCCAGTAGCGGACTTGGGGCCTACGAGCAGTACTTC. Translated: CASSGLGAYEQYF.

This chain uses TRBV20-1 with TRBJ1-2; D is uncertain. This CDR3 has 14 residues. Germline V gives CDR1 DFQATT, CDR2 SNEGSKA (reference sequence). The V end was cut by 3 bases, the J end by 2 bases, with 13 bases between. The CDR3 protein is CSARPLQGNYGYTF. In nucleotides, the CDR3 is TGCAGTGCTAGGCCCCTCCAAGGAAACTATGGCTACACCTTC.

On this clonotype itself: This may be a read error, as it is one base from a much larger clone. This rearrangement joins TRBV18 to TRBJ2-5; D gene uncertain. Germline values: CDR1 KGHSH, CDR2 LQKENI. The length of the CDR3 is 12 residues. The CDR3 DNA sequence: TGTGCCAGCTCACCGTCCCAAGAGAGCCAGTACTTC. It encodes CASSPSQESQYF.

This clonotype turned up a few times. The rearrangement links TRBV5-6 to TRBJ1-2, with D maybe TRBD1 (6 bases). The CDR3 has 16 amino acids. Trimming left V 0 bases short and J 6 bases short, with 18 bases between. In germline, CDR1 is SGHDT, CDR2 YYEEEE. The CDR3 protein is CASSLAGQKTSNGYTF. The CDR3 nucleotides are TGTGCCAGCAGCTTGGCGGGACAAAAAACATCGAATGGCTACACCTTC.

Here the CDR3 reads CSVVRDRGDGYTF. CDR3 bases: TGCAGCGTAGTACGAGACAGGGGGGATGGCTACACCTTC. V usage is TRBV29-1 and J usage is TRBJ1-2, with 9 bases identical to TRBD1. After removal of 6 bases from V and 6 bases from J, the junction contained 8 bases not matched to a gene. The germline V gene encodes CDR1 SQVTM and CDR2 ANQGSEA. This CDR3 region has 13 residues.

The chain employs TRBV9 and TRBJ1-2; unclear D gene. V was pared by 4 bases and J by 6 bases, with 10 bases between. Germline V gene sequence: CDR1 SGDLS, CDR2 YYNGEE. The CDR3 runs 12 residues. CDR3 nucleotides: TGTGCCAGCAGCCCCCCACCCCATGGCTACACCTTC. This gives the protein CASSPPPHGYTF.

This clonotype was counted between two and nine times. The J gene is TRBJ2-5, the V gene TRBV10-1, with a possible D match to TRBD2 (5 bases). Between the trimmed V and J ends, which lost 4 bases and 5 bases, there was a span of 14 bases. Germline-derived CDR1 and CDR2 are WNHNN and SYGVQD (reference sequence). The CDR3 totals 14 residues. CDR3: CASSGSRGFETQYF. CDR3 nucleotides: TGCGCCAGCAGTGGGTCGCGAGGGTTCGAGACCCAGTACTTC.